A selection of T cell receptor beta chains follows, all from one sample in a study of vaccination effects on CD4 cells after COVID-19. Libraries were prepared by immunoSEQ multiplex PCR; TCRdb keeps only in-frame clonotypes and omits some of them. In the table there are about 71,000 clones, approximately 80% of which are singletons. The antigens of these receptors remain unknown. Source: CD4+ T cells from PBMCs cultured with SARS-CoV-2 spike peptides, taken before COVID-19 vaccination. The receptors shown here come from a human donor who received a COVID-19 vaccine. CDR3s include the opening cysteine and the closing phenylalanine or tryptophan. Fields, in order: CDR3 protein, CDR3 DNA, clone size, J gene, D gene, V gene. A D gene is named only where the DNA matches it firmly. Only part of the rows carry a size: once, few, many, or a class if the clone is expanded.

CASSEGQGVRETQYF | TGCGCCAGCAGTGAGGGACAGGGGGTCCGGGAGACCCAGTACTTC | NA | TRBJ2-5 | TRBD1 | TRBV10-1
CATSDLGGTGETGELFF | TGTGCCACCAGTGATTTGGGGGGGACAGGGGAGACCGGGGAGCTGTTTTTT | NA | TRBJ2-2 | TRBD1 | TRBV24-1
CASSPYSGTNAGYFF | TGTGCCAGTAGTCCCTACTCCGGGACTAATGCGGGGTATTTCTTC | NA | TRBJ1-2 | NA | TRBV19
CASSILNSGGYTF | TGTGCCAGTAGTATATTAAACAGCGGTGGCTACACCTTC | NA | TRBJ1-2 | NA | TRBV19
CASSLGGAGNTIYF | TGTGCCAGCAGCCTCGGTGGTGCTGGAAACACCATATATTTT | NA | TRBJ1-3 | NA | TRBV7-2
CASSLARAGSPSRGYTF | TGTGCCAGCAGCTTAGCTCGAGCAGGGAGCCCCTCTAGGGGCTACACCTTC | NA | TRBJ1-2 | NA | TRBV7-9
CASSPTGGGYGYTF | TGTGCCAGCAGTCCCACAGGGGGTGGCTATGGCTACACCTTC | NA | TRBJ1-2 | TRBD1 | TRBV3-1/TRBV3-2
CASSSGPPSVLETQYF | TGTGCCAGCTCATCGGGACCCCCCAGTGTGTTGGAGACCCAGTACTTC | NA | TRBJ2-5 | NA | TRBV18
CAWSWTESTQYF | TGTGCCTGGAGTTGGACGGAGTCTACGCAGTATTTT | NA | TRBJ2-3 | NA | TRBV30
CASSHLDQPQHF | TGTGCCAGCAGTCACCTAGACCAGCCCCAGCATTTT | NA | TRBJ1-5 | NA | TRBV6-2/TRBV6-3
CASSESPDSANTIYF | TGTGCCAGCAGTGAATCTCCTGACTCCGCGAACACCATATATTTT | NA | TRBJ1-3 | NA | TRBV25-1
CASTPYRDQPQHF | TGTGCCAGCACCCCTTACAGGGATCAGCCCCAGCATTTT | NA | TRBJ1-5 | NA | TRBV28
CASSPGTVGNQPQHF | TGTGCCAGCAGCCCTGGGACAGTCGGCAATCAGCCCCAGCATTTT | NA | TRBJ1-5 | TRBD1 | TRBV7-2
CSVEGTQRGTDTQYF | TGCAGCGTTGAAGGGACCCAACGAGGCACAGATACGCAGTATTTT | NA | TRBJ2-3 | NA | TRBV29-1
CASSQSRLNTGELFF | TGTGCCAGCAGCCAATCGCGGCTGAACACCGGGGAGCTGTTTTTT | NA | TRBJ2-2 | NA | TRBV16
CASSMGPGRQETQYF | TGTGCCAGTAGTATGGGTCCCGGGCGGCAAGAGACCCAGTACTTC | NA | TRBJ2-5 | NA | TRBV19
CASSDRGRDGYTF | TGTGCCAGCAGTGACAGGGGGCGCGATGGCTACACCTTC | NA | TRBJ1-2 | TRBD1 | TRBV6-6
CASSLWRPKEGYGYTF | TGTGCCAGCAGTTTATGGAGGCCCAAAGAGGGCTATGGCTACACCTTC | NA | TRBJ1-2 | NA | TRBV28
CASSARLTVYSNQPQHF | TGTGCCAGTAGTGCAAGACTTACAGTTTATAGCAATCAGCCCCAGCATTTT | NA | TRBJ1-5 | NA | TRBV19
CASSLVDPLADTGELFF | TGTGCCAGCAGCTTGGTAGACCCCCTGGCAGACACCGGGGAGCTGTTTTTT | NA | TRBJ2-2 | NA | TRBV5-5
CATSRGTASYNSPLHF | TGTGCCACCAGCAGAGGAACAGCCAGCTATAATTCACCCCTCCACTTT | NA | TRBJ1-6 | NA | TRBV15
CASSPDRGRETQYF | TGTGCCAGCAGCCCGGACAGGGGTCGGGAGACCCAGTACTTC | NA | TRBJ2-5 | NA | TRBV21-1
CASSFWDLQNSPLHF | TGTGCCAGCAGCTTTTGGGACCTTCAAAATTCACCCCTCCACTTT | few | TRBJ1-6 | NA | TRBV7-9
CASSLSSSYGYTF | TGCGCCAGCAGCTTATCCTCGAGCTATGGCTACACCTTC | NA | TRBJ1-2 | NA | TRBV5-1
CASLQGGSGANVLTF | TGTGCCAGCCTTCAAGGGGGATCTGGGGCCAACGTCCTGACTTTC | NA | TRBJ2-6 | NA | TRBV6-5
CASSMESWGTGELFF | TGCGCCAGCAGCATGGAGTCCTGGGGGACCGGGGAGCTGTTTTTT | NA | TRBJ2-2 | NA | TRBV5-1
CASSRLGEQFF | TGTGCCAGCAGCCGGCTAGGTGAGCAGTTCTTC | NA | TRBJ2-1 | NA | TRBV7-2
CATSRDRVGTQPQHF | TGTGCCACCAGCAGAGATAGGGTAGGGACTCAGCCCCAGCATTTT | NA | TRBJ1-5 | NA | TRBV15
CASSFTSGPWNEQFF | TGTGCCAGCAGCTTTACTAGCGGGCCTTGGAATGAGCAGTTCTTC | NA | TRBJ2-1 | TRBD2 | TRBV7-2
CASSTGQPNTEAFF | TGTGCCAGTAGTACGGGACAGCCGAACACTGAAGCTTTCTTT | NA | TRBJ1-1 | TRBD1 | TRBV19
CASSSLAGVTDTQYF | TGTGCCAGCAGCTCCCTAGCGGGGGTCACAGATACGCAGTATTTT | NA | TRBJ2-3 | TRBD2 | TRBV11-2
CASSQDQGGGSSYNSPLHF | TGCGCCAGCAGCCAAGATCAGGGAGGGGGGAGCTCCTATAATTCACCCCTCCACTTT | NA | TRBJ1-6 | NA | TRBV4-3
CASSRPGTGREKLFF | TGTGCCAGCAGCCGTCCCGGGACAGGGAGGGAAAAACTGTTTTTT | once | TRBJ1-4 | TRBD1 | TRBV3-1/TRBV3-2
CASSPGRGPVTDTQYF | TGTGCCAGCAGTCCCGGGCGGGGGCCCGTCACAGATACGCAGTATTTT | NA | TRBJ2-3 | NA | TRBV7-2
CASTARRPAEAFF | TGTGCCAGCACCGCAAGGAGGCCGGCTGAAGCTTTCTTT | few | TRBJ1-1 | NA | TRBV2
CASSHAGQGYGYTF | TGTGCCAGCAGCCATGCAGGACAGGGCTATGGCTACACCTTC | NA | TRBJ1-2 | TRBD1 | TRBV3-1/TRBV3-2
CARASGQVNTEAFF | TGTGCCCGGGCTTCCGGGCAGGTGAACACTGAAGCTTTCTTT | NA | TRBJ1-1 | NA | TRBV7-2
CASSLSLAGGSEQFF | TGTGCCAGCAGCTTATCCCTAGCGGGGGGAAGTGAGCAGTTCTTC | NA | TRBJ2-1 | TRBD2 | TRBV7-2
CASSPSGTGGRFF | TGTGCCAGCAGCCCCTCCGGGACAGGGGGTCGGTTCTTC | few | TRBJ2-1 | TRBD1 | TRBV7-9